This T cell receptor (beta chain) was recorded in a study of response to subunit inactivated influenza vaccine. Findings of the study overall: There was a suggestion from the authors that each seasonal influenza vaccination recruits few new T cells.

The length of the CDR3 is 14 residues. The V segment lost 7 bases and the J segment 8 bases; nucleotides outside the gene matches: 7. Germline CDR1 and CDR2: SQVTM and ANQGSEA. This clonotype was picked up many times. Its specificity is not known. One entry per CDR3 protein results from TCRdb running MiXCR on the RT-PCR reads. The sample carries about 570,000 distinct CDR3 sequences, 10% to 15% recorded once. Sample: PBMCs from blood, taken on the day of vaccination. The genes are TRBV29-1 and TRBJ2-1, with 14 bases fitting TRBD2. The receptor's source is a man in his fifties who received an inactivated influenza vaccine. The DNA for the CDR3 is TGCAGCGCCGGACTAGCGGGAGGAGTATATGAGCAGTTCTTC. Its protein product is CSAGLAGGVYEQFF.